The 27 T cell receptor beta chains presented below share a single source sample, sequenced in a study of graft-versus-host responses after intestinal transplantation. These receptors have no known antigen. Only in-frame clones appear in the TCRdb table, and some are missing; sequencing was by immunoSEQ multiplex PCR. Among approximately 82,000 clones listed, about 93% were seen once. The sequenced sample was unstimulated CD8+ T cells sorted from spleen or lymph node cells, obtained before transplant. The receptors here all came from a human donor who was the organ donor for an intestinal transplant.

The chain recombines TRBV4-1 with TRBJ2-7; D perhaps matches TRBD2 (6 bases). CDR1 MGHRA and CDR2 YSYEKL come from the germline V gene. The CDR3 is 17 amino acids. Trimming cost V 1 base and J 3 bases, with 19 bases left between them. CDR3 amino acids: CASSQGERGIGSYEQYF. CDR3 nucleotide sequence: TGCGCCAGCAGCCAAGGCGAAAGGGGAATCGGGAGCTACGAGCAGTACTTC.

V usage is TRBV7-9 and J usage is TRBJ1-1; TRBD1 is a possible D gene (5 bases). Germline V gives CDR1 SEHNR, CDR2 FQNEAQ (reference sequence). The CDR3 length is 14 residues. Trimming left V 1 base short and J 1 base short, with 7 bases between. The DNA for the CDR3 is TGTGCCAGCAGCTTAGATCAGGGGAACACTGAAGCTTTCTTT. It is translated as CASSLDQGNTEAFF. The variable domain in full, with the rest retrieved from reference TRBV7-9 and TRBJ1-1, is DTGVSQNPRHKITKRGQNVTFRCDPISEHNRLYWYRQTLGQGPEFLTYFQNEAQLEKSRLLSDRFSAERPKGSFSTLEIQRTEQGDSAMYLCASSLDQGNTEAFFGQGTRLTVV.

J is TRBJ2-7 and V is TRBV19; 7 positions agree with TRBD2. The J segment lost 4 bases and the V segment lost 5 bases, leaving 5 bases of the junction unmatched. This CDR3 spans 13 amino acids. Germline loops: CDR1 LNHDA, CDR2 SQIVND (reference sequence). CDR3 DNA sequence: TGTGCCAGTAGTGCCGAAGCGGGGTACGAGCAGTACTTC. Amino acids: CASSAEAGYEQYF. Drawing the rest from reference TRBV19 and TRBJ2-7, the complete variable domain is DGGITQSPKYLFRKEGQNVTLSCEQNLNHDAMYWYRQDPGQGLRLIYYSQIVNDFQKGDIAEGYSVSREKKESFPLTVTSAQKNPTAFYLCASSAEAGYEQYFGPGTRLTVT.

The J gene is TRBJ1-2, the V gene TRBV19; 8 positions match TRBD1. CDR1 is LNHDA, CDR2 SQIVND, per germline (reference sequence). V was clipped by 5 bases and J by 7 bases; unmatched bases: 12. The CDR3 runs to 15 residues. For the CDR3, the DNA is TGTGCCAGTAGTGTCTGGGACAGGTCCTCGGGTGGCTACACCTTC. Translated: CASSVWDRSSGGYTF.

The V call is TRBV10-3, the J call TRBJ2-5, with TRBD2 as a possible D gene (6 bases). The DNA matches TRBJ2-7 better at its end, which makes the J call doubtful. Germline CDR1 reads ENHRY; CDR2 reads SYGVKD. This CDR3 comprises 13 residues. CDR3 sequence: CAHKEGEFYEQYF. For the CDR3, the DNA is TGTGCCCACAAGGAGGGAGAGTTTTACGAGCAGTACTTC.

This chain joins TRBV4-1 and TRBJ2-2; TRBD2 matches 8 bases. The V gene end was trimmed by 0 bases and the J gene end by 6 bases; junction bases not matched to a gene: 12. This CDR3 region has 18 residues. Germline values: CDR1 MGHRA, CDR2 YSYEKL. The chain's CDR3 is CASSQDAVAGGVAGELFF. The CDR3, as DNA: TGCGCCAGCAGCCAAGATGCAGTGGCGGGGGGTGTGGCCGGGGAGCTGTTTTTT.

The chain couples TRBV7-9 to TRBJ2-1; maybe TRBD1 (5 bases). The CDR3 has 17 amino acids. V lost 3 bases and J lost 5, with 20 bases in between. Looked up from germline, CDR1 is SEHNR and CDR2 is FQNEAQ (reference sequence). The CDR3 DNA reads as TGTGCCAGCAGCTTCCCCGGCCCAGTAGGGGTAAACAATGAGCAGTTCTTC. It encodes CASSFPGPVGVNNEQFF. The full variable domain, rest sourced from reference TRBV7-9 and TRBJ2-1, is DTGVSQNPRHKITKRGQNVTFRCDPISEHNRLYWYRQTLGQGPEFLTYFQNEAQLEKSRLLSDRFSAERPKGSFSTLEIQRTEQGDSAMYLCASSFPGPVGVNNEQFFGPGTRLTVL.

The chain uses TRBV28 and TRBJ2-7; the D is unclear. Germline V gives CDR1 MDHEN, CDR2 SYDVKM. This CDR3 contains 14 residues. V was cut by 5 bases and J by 3 bases, with 14 bases left in between. The CDR3 DNA is TGTGCCAGCAGTCTCAGGATCCTTGGCTACGAGCAGTACTTC. Translation: CASSLRILGYEQYF.

This chain uses TRBV19 with TRBJ2-7, with 7 bases aligning to TRBD2. The germline gives CDR1 LNHDA, CDR2 SQIVND (reference sequence). V lost 4 bases to trimming and J lost 0 bases; unmatched junction nucleotides: 3. CDR3 length: 14 amino acids. CDR3 sequence (DNA): TGTGCCAGTAGTAGCGGGGGTAGCTCCTACGAGCAGTACTTC. Translation: CASSSGGSSYEQYF.

V and J are TRBV5-4 and TRBJ1-2; tentatively, D is TRBD1 (6 bases). The V end lost 0 bases, the J end lost 5 bases, and 11 bases lay between the germline ends. This CDR3 spans 14 amino acids. The germline V gene encodes CDR1 SGHNT and CDR2 YYREEE (reference sequence). For the CDR3, the DNA is TGTGCCAGCAGCTTGGGTCAGGGGTTATATGGCTACACCTTC. As protein: CASSLGQGLYGYTF.

The chain uses TRBV2 and TRBJ1-5, with D unclear. V was trimmed by 2 bases and J by 1 base, leaving 6 bases between them. The CDR3 has 14 amino acids. Germline assignment: CDR1 SNHLY and CDR2 FYNNEI. The CDR3: CASSEPASNQPQHF. Written as DNA, the CDR3 is TGTGCCAGCAGTGAACCAGCGAGCAATCAGCCCCAGCATTTT. Full variable domain (missing parts from reference TRBV2 and TRBJ1-5): EPEVTQTPSHQVTQMGQEVILRCVPISNHLYFYWYRQILGQKVEFLVSFYNNEISEKSEIFDDQFSVERPDGSNFTLKIRSTKLEDSAMYFCASSEPASNQPQHFGDGTRLSIL.

CDR3 sequence (DNA): TGTGCCAGCAGCCTCAGCTCGACAGGCTCTAATGAAAAACTGTTTTTT. This encodes CASSLSSTGSNEKLFF. The chain joins TRBV7-9 to TRBJ1-4; tentatively, D is TRBD1 (6 bases). The germline CDR1 and CDR2 sequences are SEHNR and FQNEAQ (reference sequence). The CDR3 is 16 amino acids. Trimming took off 5 bases at V and 3 bases at J, with 16 bases between the two ends.

The CDR3 DNA is TGCGCCAGCAATGCAGCCGGGACAGGGGTTGTCGAGCAGTACTTC. Translation: CASNAAGTGVVEQYF. This chain connects TRBV10-2 to TRBJ2-7; TRBD1 aligns across 10 bases. This CDR3 has 15 amino acids. The V and J ends lost 7 bases and 6 bases, in that order; junction bases with no gene match: 12. Per germline, CDR1 WSHSY and CDR2 SAAADI.

This clone was counted once. The chain joins TRBV4-1 to TRBJ1-2; D remains unclear. The CDR3 covers 18 residues. Trimming left V 1 base short and J 1 base short, with 19 bases between. The germline CDR1 and CDR2 sequences are MGHRA and YSYEKL. The CDR3 sequence is CASSQGRTFHNYNYGYTF. The CDR3 nucleotides read TGCGCCAGCAGCCAAGGAAGAACCTTCCACAACTATAACTATGGCTACACCTTC.

The chain uses TRBV9 and TRBJ2-7, with 15 nucleotides matching TRBD2. This CDR3 spans 15 amino acids. Germline CDR1 SGDLS, CDR2 YYNGEE. With V trimmed by 4 bases and J by 6 bases, 5 bases remained unmatched. CDR3 sequence reads: CASSQSGLAGGEQYF. The CDR3 region has the DNA TGTGCCAGCAGCCAATCGGGACTAGCGGGAGGCGAGCAGTACTTC.

The J gene is TRBJ2-3, the V gene TRBV18, with TRBD2 as a possible D gene (5 bases). Per the germline V gene, CDR1 is KGHSH and CDR2 is LQKENI. The CDR3 runs to 16 residues. V shed 0 bases and J shed 1 base, with 11 bases lying between them. Here the CDR3 reads CASSPPGSRGTDTQYF. The CDR3, as DNA: TGTGCCAGCTCACCACCGGGGAGTAGAGGCACAGATACGCAGTATTTT.

The chain carries TRBV6-5 and TRBJ2-3, with 8 bases aligning to TRBD2. CDR3 length equals 15 residues. Germline assignment: CDR1 MNHEY and CDR2 SVGAGI. The V segment lost 4 bases and the J segment 4 bases; nucleotides outside the gene matches: 7. The CDR3 sequence is CASSFVGRESDTQYF. CDR3 nucleotide sequence: TGTGCCAGCAGTTTCGTCGGGAGGGAATCAGATACGCAGTATTTT.

This clone appeared once. The chain couples TRBV4-2 to TRBJ1-1; unclear D gene. Trimming took off 4 bases at V and 0 bases at J, with 18 bases between the two ends. The CDR3 runs 17 residues. Germline lookup yields CDR1 LGHNA and CDR2 YNFKEQ. The CDR3 here is CASSLRPAVAMNTEAFF. For the CDR3, the DNA is TGTGCCAGCAGCCTAAGGCCCGCGGTGGCAATGAACACTGAAGCTTTCTTT.

V usage is TRBV5-4 and J usage is TRBJ1-2; D perhaps matches TRBD1 (6 bases). CDR3 length: 15 residues. CDR1 is SGHNT and CDR2 is YYREEE in the germline V gene (reference sequence). Trimming took off 6 bases at V and 6 bases at J, with 21 bases between the two ends. CDR3 nucleotide sequence: TGTGCCAGCACCACCTCCAGCGGGGGGGCAGATGGCTACACCTTC. It specifies CASTTSSGGADGYTF.

The rearrangement links TRBV18 to TRBJ1-5, with TRBD1 matching over 11 bases. Germline V gene data show CDR1 as KGHSH and CDR2 as LQKENI. With 4 bases clipped from V and 2 bases from J, the junction kept 13 bases outside the gene matches. This CDR3 region has 19 residues. CDR3 in DNA: TGTGCCAGCTCACGAATCCGGGACAGGGGGATCCATGGCAATCAGCCCCAGCATTTT. Translation: CASSRIRDRGIHGNQPQHF.

The chain is built from TRBV9 and TRBJ2-7; 7 nucleotides align to TRBD1. The V segment lost 2 bases and the J segment 6 bases; nucleotides outside the gene matches: 5. The CDR3 is 13 amino acids. From germline, CDR1 is SGDLS and CDR2 YYNGEE. CDR3 bases: TGTGCCAGCAGCGTGACAGGGTCTAGCGAGCAGTACTTC. The encoded protein is CASSVTGSSEQYF.

The V and J genes are TRBV9 and TRBJ2-5, with TRBD2 as a possible D gene (7 bases). Trimming cost V 3 bases and J 5 bases, with 14 bases left between them. Germline values: CDR1 SGDLS, CDR2 YYNGEE. The CDR3 runs to 14 residues. The CDR3 spells CASSDRGAGETQYF. CDR3 nucleotides: TGTGCCAGCAGCGATCGGGGGGCGGGTGAGACCCAGTACTTC.

The sample holds a few counts of this clone. The V gene is TRBV29-1, the J gene TRBJ2-1, with unresolved D. The CDR3 runs to 11 residues. Per germline, CDR1 SQVTM and CDR2 ANQGSEA. Trimming left V 3 bases short and J 4 bases short, with 4 bases between. The CDR3 reads CSVDLYNEQFF. CDR3 sequence (DNA): TGCAGCGTTGATCTATACAATGAGCAGTTCTTC.

V gene TRBV7-6 combines with J gene TRBJ2-6; D might be TRBD2 (6 bases). The CDR3 is 17 amino acids. CDR1 SGHVS and CDR2 FNYEAQ come from the germline V gene. V was clipped by 5 bases and J by 0 bases, with 14 bases between them. The CDR3 coding sequence is TGTGCCAGCAGCCGTCTGGGACTCGCCTCTGGGGCCAACGTCCTGACTTTC. Its protein product is CASSRLGLASGANVLTF. Supplemented by reference TRBV7-6 and TRBJ2-6, the full variable domain reads GAGVSQSPRYKVTKRGQDVALRCDPISGHVSLYWYRQALGQGPEFLTYFNYEAQQDKSGLPNDRFSAERPEGSISTLTIQRTEQRDSAMYRCASSRLGLASGANVLTFGAGSRLTVL.

The chain couples TRBV10-3 to TRBJ2-5; 8 bases align to TRBD1. The DNA end lines up better with TRBJ2-7; the J call may be wrong. The CDR3 runs to 13 residues. The germline V gene encodes CDR1 ENHRY and CDR2 SYGVKD. CDR3 in amino acids: CAIGDRSPYEQYF. In DNA, the CDR3 is TGTGCCATCGGGGACAGGTCGCCCTACGAGCAGTACTTC.

The chain couples TRBV4-1 to TRBJ2-7, with TRBD2 as a possible D gene (6 bases). Germline V lookup: CDR1 MGHRA, CDR2 YSYEKL. Trimming took off 1 base at V and 5 bases at J, with 12 bases between the two ends. CDR3 length: 14 residues. In nucleotides, the CDR3 is TGCGCCAGCAGCCAAGCGGGAGATGTCAACGAGCAGTACTTC. As protein: CASSQAGDVNEQYF.

The chain combines TRBV15 with TRBJ2-3; D call uncertain. V lost 0 bases to trimming and J lost 4 bases, with 11 bases between them. This CDR3 region has 15 residues. Germline V gives CDR1 LNHNV, CDR2 YYDKDF (reference sequence). Here the CDR3 DNA reads TGTGCCACCAGCAGAGATGCCAAGTCGGCAGATACGCAGTATTTT. Translated: CATSRDAKSADTQYF.